This T cell receptor (beta chain) was observed in a study of blood T cell repertoires in COVID-19. Background on the study: Sites in the United States, Italy and Spain provided acute and convalescent COVID-19 samples.

Measured with immunoSEQ multiplex PCR; TCRdb has only the in-frame clones, and not every one. The sample records about 310,000 clones, around 90% being singletons. V gave up 6 bases and J gave up 2 bases; unmatched junction bases: 5. The germline gives CDR1 SQVTM, CDR2 ANQGSEA. The CDR3 is made up of 14 amino acids. Those enrolled, adults aged roughly 18 to 95 years, came from about 24 US areas. Participants reported their clinical history, and cohort assignment relied on those reports. Two consecutive negative NP/OP PCR tests, clearance, or resolved symptoms defined Cohort 3 recovery. This clone was detected a few times.

Sequencing was performed on PBMCs or T cells enriched from blood (not recorded which). The V gene is TRBV29-1, the J gene TRBJ2-1; 9 nucleotides line up with TRBD1. This clonotype originated in a young woman who had recovered from COVID-19. CDR3 residues: CSVSRDRAYNEQFF. DNA for the CDR3: TGCAGCGTGTCCCGGGACAGGGCCTACAATGAGCAGTTCTTC.